Sequencing of this TCR beta chain was carried out in a study of cytomegalovirus exposure and HLA in healthy donors. Study results and limitations: Researchers catalogued roughly 170 TCR beta chains as cytomegalovirus-associated.

In the case of this clone: The antigen is not known.

Repertoires were generated with immunoSEQ multiplex PCR, while TCRdb's copy carries only in-frame clones and drops some. The profile shows roughly 100,000 clones, about 87% of them singletons. Sequencing was carried out using PBMCs. The source is a woman between 18 and 30 years old in good health and CMV-seropositive.

CDR3 DNA: TGTGCCAGCAGCTTGAGCTCGAATACGCAGTATTTT. Residues: CASSLSSNTQYF. The chain is built from TRBV5-6 and TRBJ2-3; D is unclear. This CDR3 comprises 12 residues. Trimming removed 1 base from V and 7 bases from J, with 7 bases in between. Germline-derived CDR1 and CDR2 are SGHDT and YYEEEE.